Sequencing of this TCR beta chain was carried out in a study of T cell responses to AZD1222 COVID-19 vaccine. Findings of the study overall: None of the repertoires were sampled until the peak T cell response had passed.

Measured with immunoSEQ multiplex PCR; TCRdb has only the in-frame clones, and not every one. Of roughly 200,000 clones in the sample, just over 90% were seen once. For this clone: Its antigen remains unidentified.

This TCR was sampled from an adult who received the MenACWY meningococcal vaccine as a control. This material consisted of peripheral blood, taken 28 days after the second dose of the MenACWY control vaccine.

The CDR3 sequence is CASSQAGVKAGELFF. The CDR3, as DNA: TGTGCCAGTAGTCAGGCAGGGGTTAAGGCCGGGGAGCTGTTTTTT. This chain connects TRBV19 to TRBJ2-2; D is possibly TRBD1 (6 bases). The CDR3 length is 15 residues. CDR1 and CDR2 from the germline V gene are LNHDA and SQIVND (reference sequence). Trimming left V 5 bases short and J 6 bases short, with 16 bases between.